The entry below gives a single T cell receptor beta chain sequence along with its context. Germline V gives CDR1 SGDLS, CDR2 YYNGEE. The CDR3 runs to 15 residues. V was shortened by 0 bases and J by 4 bases, with 13 bases between the two germline ends. A quantity of roughly 0.5 to 1 ug RNA underwent reverse transcription using random hexamers. The method of amplification for TCR beta CDR3 was immunoSEQ multiplex PCR, covering 54 Vbeta and 13 Jbeta. One entry per CDR3 protein, called by TCRdb with MiXCR from the immunoSEQ multiplex PCR reads. Of 180,000 or so distinct CDR3 sequences listed, around 94% are singletons. Controls matched for sex and age were healthy donors. This record comes from a study of CD8 T cells in Susac syndrome.

The specimen was CD4+ T cells from PBMCs. This chain connects TRBV9 to TRBJ1-1, with D possibly TRBD1 on 6 matching bases. The TCR comes from a human donor in good health. The CDR3 DNA is TGTGCCAGCAGCGTAGAGGCGGGGGCGAGCACTGAAGCTTTCTTT. This gives the protein CASSVEAGASTEAFF.